A selection of T cell receptor beta chains follows, all from one sample in a study of regulatory T cells in long-lasting Graves disease. TCRdb used MiXCR to reprocess the multiplex PCR reads, holding one entry per CDR3 protein. The repertoire holds about 300,000 distinct CDR3 sequences, with 18% as singletons. Here the sequenced sample was peripheral blood mononuclear cells (PBMCs), taken at new diagnosis, from a patient treated with antithyroid drugs. All receptors come from a female donor with Graves disease. Each CDR3 is given with its conserved first and last residue. D genes are given only for firm matches. Size is omitted from some rows. Given values are once, few, many or a class for expanded clones.

D gene: TRBD2
V gene: TRBV24-1
J gene: TRBJ2-3
clone size: many
CDR3 protein: CATSDFTREGDTQYF
CDR3 DNA: TGTGCCACCAGTGATTTTACAAGGGAGGGAGATACGCAGTATTTT

D gene: NA
V gene: TRBV6-9
J gene: TRBJ1-1
clone size: NA
CDR3 protein: CASSYRTVNTEAFF
CDR3 DNA: TGTGCCAGCAGTTACAGGACGGTCAACACTGAAGCTTTCTTT

D gene: TRBD2
V gene: TRBV7-8
J gene: TRBJ2-3
clone size: many
CDR3 protein: CASSFYQREPSDTQYF
CDR3 DNA: TGTGCCAGCAGCTTTTATCAGCGGGAGCCCTCAGATACGCAGTATTTT

D gene: NA
V gene: TRBV11-2
J gene: TRBJ1-1
clone size: many
CDR3 protein: CASSPPQPEAFF
CDR3 DNA: TGTGCCAGCAGCCCCCCCCAACCTGAAGCTTTCTTT

D gene: NA
V gene: TRBV6-5
J gene: TRBJ1-1
clone size: many
CDR3 protein: CASSYSQRTEAFF
CDR3 DNA: TGTGCCAGCAGTTACTCGCAGCGCACTGAAGCTTTCTTT

D gene: NA
V gene: TRBV15
J gene: TRBJ2-7
clone size: NA
CDR3 protein: CATSRDRRGQGPLYEQYF
CDR3 DNA: TGTGCCACCAGCAGAGATCGTAGAGGGCAGGGACCCCTCTACGAGCAGTACTTC

D gene: NA
V gene: TRBV20-1
J gene: TRBJ2-5
clone size: many
CDR3 protein: CSARDNGETQYF
CDR3 DNA: TGCAGTGCTAGAGATAATGGGGAGACCCAGTACTTC

D gene: TRBD2
V gene: TRBV11-2
J gene: TRBJ2-3
clone size: few
CDR3 protein: CASSPGTSGVSTDTQYF
CDR3 DNA: TGTGCCAGCAGCCCTGGGACTAGCGGGGTTAGCACAGATACGCAGTATTTT

D gene: NA
V gene: TRBV6-5
J gene: TRBJ1-1
clone size: many
CDR3 protein: CASSYAEAPRGAFF
CDR3 DNA: TGTGCCAGCAGTTACGCCGAGGCGCCAAGGGGAGCTTTCTTT

D gene: NA
V gene: TRBV7-3
J gene: TRBJ2-3
clone size: NA
CDR3 protein: CASSFGCTDTQYF
CDR3 DNA: TGTGCCAGCAGCTTCGGGTGCACAGATACGCAGTATTTC

D gene: NA
V gene: TRBV20-1
J gene: TRBJ1-5
clone size: many
CDR3 protein: CSALTGSNQPQHF
CDR3 DNA: TGCAGTGCGCTCACCGGGAGCAATCAGCCCCAGCATTTT

D gene: NA
V gene: TRBV10-3
J gene: TRBJ1-6
clone size: many
CDR3 protein: CAISESNRAGTPLHF
CDR3 DNA: TGTGCCATCAGTGAGTCCAACAGGGCAGGGACACCCCTCCACTTT

D gene: NA
V gene: TRBV11-3
J gene: TRBJ2-7
clone size: many
CDR3 protein: CASSSFPQTLPSAYEQYF
CDR3 DNA: TGTGCCAGCAGCTCCTTCCCGCAAACTCTCCCTTCCGCCTACGAGCAGTACTTC

D gene: NA
V gene: TRBV20-1
J gene: TRBJ2-7
clone size: few
CDR3 protein: CSARDPFRMRAGLINEQYF
CDR3 DNA: TGCAGTGCTAGAGATCCATTTAGAATGAGGGCGGGATTAATCAACGAGCAGTACTTC

D gene: TRBD1
V gene: TRBV7-6
J gene: TRBJ2-6
clone size: few
CDR3 protein: CASSPRTGLSGANVLTF
CDR3 DNA: TGTGCCAGCAGCCCCCGGACAGGCCTATCTGGGGCCAACGTCCTGACTTTC

D gene: NA
V gene: TRBV30
J gene: TRBJ2-3
clone size: NA
CDR3 protein: CAWRKLDTQYF
CDR3 DNA: TGTGCCTGGAGGAAATTAGATACGCAGTATTTT

D gene: NA
V gene: TRBV7-9
J gene: TRBJ2-1
clone size: many
CDR3 protein: CASSLASAAYNEQFF
CDR3 DNA: TGTGCCAGCAGCTTAGCGAGCGCAGCCTACAATGAGCAGTTCTTC

D gene: TRBD2
V gene: TRBV4-1
J gene: TRBJ2-7
clone size: NA
CDR3 protein: CASSQGDLSGGGYEQYF
CDR3 DNA: TGCGCCAGCAGCCAAGGAGATTTATCGGGAGGCGGCTACGAGCAGTACTTC

D gene: NA
V gene: TRBV11-2
J gene: TRBJ2-7
clone size: many
CDR3 protein: CASSLEAVAAFPYEQYF
CDR3 DNA: TGTGCCAGCAGCTTAGAGGCTGTGGCAGCCTTCCCCTACGAGCAGTACTTC

D gene: TRBD2
V gene: TRBV20-1
J gene: TRBJ2-1
clone size: many
CDR3 protein: CSARLAGRSSYNEQFF
CDR3 DNA: TGCAGTGCTAGACTAGCGGGAAGGAGCTCCTACAATGAGCAGTTCTTC

D gene: NA
V gene: TRBV28
J gene: TRBJ2-1
clone size: NA
CDR3 protein: CASRASGSYNKQFF
CDR3 DNA: TGTGCCAGCAGGGCAAGCGGATCCTACAATAAGCAGTTCTTC

D gene: TRBD2
V gene: TRBV29-1
J gene: TRBJ2-2
clone size: many
CDR3 protein: CSVDERDQSTGELFF
CDR3 DNA: TGCAGCGTTGACGAGCGGGATCAAAGCACCGGGGAGCTGTTTTTT